In its sample, the clone carrying this TCR beta chain was seen many times. What it binds is not known. V lost 0 bases and J 6 bases, leaving 9 bases between the germline ends. The CDR3 loop spans 14 amino acids. Germline loops: CDR1 SGHAT, CDR2 FQNNGV. This sample stems from a study of T cells in Graves' hyperthyroidism and ophthalmopathy. Orbital computed tomography and thyroid ultrasound, together with serum TRAb and thyroxine and clinical symptoms, were used for diagnoses. The sample of blood was obtained at first hyperthyroidism diagnosis (before any ophthalmopathy symptoms). Findings and caveats of the study: The model made its ophthalmopathy prediction, and onset followed a median approximately six months later. Through a model of 13 V-J features, ophthalmopathy was separated from stable hyperthyroidism.

RNA transcripts were the template for amplifying TCR beta CDR3 regions. First-round RT-PCR targeting the TCR CDR3 was performed with the HTBI primer set. TCRdb reanalysed the multiplex PCR reads using MiXCR and keeps one entry per CDR3 protein. The sample holds hundreds of thousands of distinct CDR3 sequences, about 15% seen once. The sequenced sample consisted of blood. The sequence came from a woman aged 25 to 39 with Graves' hyperthyroidism that later progressed to Graves' ophthalmopathy. This chain uses TRBV11-2 with TRBJ1-5; the D gene is possibly TRBD1 (6 bases). CDR3 coding DNA: TGTGCCAGCAGCTTAGACGCAGGGGTTCAGCCCCAGCATTTT. Its translation: CASSLDAGVQPQHF.